This T cell receptor beta chain is drawn from a study of blood T cell repertoires in COVID-19. Study at large: The samples span acute and convalescent COVID-19 from the United States, Italy and Spain. PBMCs, B-cell-depleted T cells, or T cells were the source of the cDNA or gDNA that made up the material.

Original analysis: The authors estimated nucleated cell counts from reference gene primer amplification. TCRdb's copy holds only in-frame clones and misses some; the assay was immunoSEQ multiplex PCR. The V and J calls and the clone size are those of that table, but D and trimming were determined from the DNA. The table includes under 350,000 clones, 80% to 90% detected once. This clone was detected once. Unmatched junction bases numbered 9, after V lost 5 bases and J lost 8 bases. CDR3 length equals 14 residues. CDR1 and CDR2 (germline): SNHLY, FYNNEI. This clonotype originated in a man aged 35-49 years with acute or convalescent COVID-19. The sample was peripheral blood. The chain employs TRBV2 and TRBJ1-2, with 9 bases fitting TRBD1. In DNA form, the CDR3 reads TGTGCCAGCAGTACAGGGGGCAGGCTTTCGGGCTACACCTTC. This sequence encodes CASSTGGRLSGYTF.